These 30 T cell receptor beta chains were sequenced from one sample in a study of CD8+ T cells in alopecia areata. Treatment denoted: oral pan-JAK inhibitor, 5-10 mg twice daily. After isolation, RNA underwent reverse transcription to generate cDNA as the sequencing template. Using immunoSEQ multiplex PCR, the repertoire was profiled, and TCRdb retains in-frame clones only, with some absent. The sample has 93,000 or so clones; 85% to 90% are singletons. This sample comprised CD8+ T cells sorted from blood, obtained at approximately week 30, from a patient treated with tofacitinib. The receptors come from a human donor with alopecia areata.

This chain uses TRBV27 with TRBJ2-7, with D perhaps assigned TRBD1 or TRBD2 (5 bases each). Germline CDR1 is MNHEY and CDR2 is SMNVEV (reference sequence). This CDR3 spans 13 amino acids. Deletions cut 5 bases from V and 5 bases from J, with 13 bases between. CDR3 bases: TGTGCCAGCAGTGCCACCGGGGACGACGAGCAGTACTTC. It translates to CASSATGDDEQYF.

Note on this clone: Distinct nucleotide sequences in the sample also encode this CDR3. The J gene is TRBJ2-3, the V gene TRBV29-1; D gene unclear. Germline CDR1 reads SQVTM; CDR2 reads ANQGSEA. V lost 6 bases and J 4 bases, leaving 8 bases between the germline ends. The CDR3 is 11 amino acids. CDR3 sequence reads: CSVRLADTQYF. DNA for the CDR3: TGCAGCGTACGACTCGCAGATACGCAGTATTTT.

The chain employs TRBV29-1 and TRBJ2-2, with 7 bases that match TRBD2. The CDR3 loop spans 13 amino acids. Germline V CDR1 and CDR2: SQVTM, ANQGSEA. Trimming at V came to 4 bases and at J to 1 base, leaving 0 bases not matched to a gene. CDR3 loop: CSVASGNTGELFF. For the CDR3, the DNA is TGCAGCGTTGCTAGCGGGAACACCGGGGAGCTGTTTTTT.

The chain joins TRBV10-3 to TRBJ2-3; 13 nucleotides match TRBD2. V was clipped by 2 bases and J by 6 bases; unmatched bases: 5. This CDR3 comprises 16 residues. CDR1 is ENHRY, CDR2 SYGVKD, per germline. The CDR3 region is CAISEGLAGVLDTQYF. The DNA of the CDR3 is TGTGCCATCAGTGAGGGACTAGCGGGAGTTCTGGATACGCAGTATTTT.

The chain carries TRBV5-1 and TRBJ2-7; TRBD1 is a possible D gene (6 bases). The CDR3 has 16 residues. The V and J ends lost 1 base and 0 bases respectively, with 14 bases between them. The germline CDR1 and CDR2 sequences are SGHRS and YFSETQ. CDR3 nucleotide sequence: TGCGCCAGCAGCTTGTCCCTGACAGGTAGCTCCTACGAGCAGTACTTC. This sequence encodes CASSLSLTGSSYEQYF.

The rearrangement joins TRBV7-4 to TRBJ2-5, with TRBD2 identical over 7 bases. The CDR3 spans 15 residues. Unmatched junction bases numbered 6, after V lost 5 bases and J lost 0 bases. Germline V gives CDR1 SGHVT, CDR2 SQSDAQ. As DNA, the CDR3 is TGTGCCAGCAGCGGGGACTACCTTCACCAAGAGACCCAGTACTTC. Residues: CASSGDYLHQETQYF.

The table lists this clone with a count of one. V gene TRBV27 combines with J gene TRBJ2-6; 8 nucleotides match TRBD1. CDR1 and CDR2 from the germline V gene are MNHEY and SMNVEV (reference sequence). Trimming at V came to 8 bases and at J to 2 bases, leaving 8 bases not matched to a gene. The CDR3 spans 16 residues. The CDR3 bases are TGTGCCAGCTGGACAGGGAATTTAACTGGGGCCAACGTCCTGACTTTC. Encoded protein: CASWTGNLTGANVLTF. The whole variable domain, filled in from reference TRBV27 and TRBJ2-6, reads EAQVTQNPRYLITVTGKKLTVTCSQNMNHEYMSWYRQDPGLGLRQIYYSMNVEVTDKGDVPEGYKVSRKEKRNFPLILESPSPNQTSLYFCASWTGNLTGANVLTFGAGSRLTVL.

The chain recombines TRBV12-5 with TRBJ1-3, with D unclear. Germline values: CDR1 LGHNT, CDR2 FRNRAP. This CDR3 has 14 amino acids. The V gene lost 1 base and the J gene lost 2 bases, with 6 bases spanning the gap. The CDR3 DNA is TGTGCTAGTGGTTTGGCGGGGACTGGAAACACCATATATTTT. This gives the protein CASGLAGTGNTIYF. Complete variable domain (other parts from reference TRBV12-5 and TRBJ1-3): DARVTQTPRHKVTEMGQEVTMRCQPILGHNTVFWYRQTMMQGLELLAYFRNRAPLDDSGMPKDRFSAEMPDATLATLKIQPSEPRDSAVYFCASGLAGTGNTIYFGEGSWLTVV.

The rearrangement joins TRBV7-9 to TRBJ1-1, with D perhaps TRBD1 (5 bases). The germline CDR1 and CDR2 sequences are SEHNR and FQNEAQ (reference sequence). This CDR3 spans 12 amino acids. Trimming left V 3 bases short and J 5 bases short, with 7 bases between. The CDR3 bases are TGTGCCAGCAGCTTTTCAGGGACTGAAGCTTTCTTT. Amino acid sequence: CASSFSGTEAFF. The entire variable domain, with the rest obtained from reference TRBV7-9 and TRBJ1-1, is as follows: DTGVSQNPRHKITKRGQNVTFRCDPISEHNRLYWYRQTLGQGPEFLTYFQNEAQLEKSRLLSDRFSAERPKGSFSTLEIQRTEQGDSAMYLCASSFSGTEAFFGQGTRLTVV.

The rearrangement joins TRBV5-4 to TRBJ2-1; 9 bases match TRBD1. V lost 4 bases to trimming and J lost 4 bases; unmatched junction nucleotides: 6. The CDR3 is made up of 15 amino acids. Germline V gene sequence: CDR1 SGHNT, CDR2 YYREEE (reference sequence). The CDR3 DNA follows: TGTGCCAGCAGCCCCGGGACAGGGTTTTACAATGAGCAGTTCTTC. Translated: CASSPGTGFYNEQFF.

The V call is TRBV5-1, the J call TRBJ2-5; D not certain. The germline V gene encodes CDR1 SGHRS and CDR2 YFSETQ. The CDR3 spans 14 residues. Trimming shortened V by 4 bases and J by 5 bases, and 15 bases separated the two germline ends. The CDR3 DNA follows: TGCGCCAGCAGCCCCGAGACCCCGTGGGAGACCCAGTACTTC. This gives the protein CASSPETPWETQYF.

In its sample, this clone was seen once. The chain is built from TRBV12-5 and TRBJ2-7, with TRBD1 matching 8 bases. Losses at the gene ends were 6 bases for V and 3 bases for J; bases not matched to a gene: 4. The CDR3 is 13 residues long. CDR1 is LGHNT and CDR2 is FRNRAP in the germline V gene. The CDR3 coding sequence is TGTGCTAGTGGCCCAGGGGGCGGCTACGAGCAGTACTTC. The encoded protein is CASGPGGGYEQYF. The full variable domain, its missing parts supplied by reference TRBV12-5 and TRBJ2-7, is DARVTQTPRHKVTEMGQEVTMRCQPILGHNTVFWYRQTMMQGLELLAYFRNRAPLDDSGMPKDRFSAEMPDATLATLKIQPSEPRDSAVYFCASGPGGGYEQYFGPGTRLTVT.

This chain links TRBV7-8 with TRBJ1-5; D gene unclear. The CDR3 is 12 amino acids. CDR1 and CDR2 from the germline V gene are SGHVS and FQNEAQ. V shed 5 bases and J shed 3 bases, with 5 bases lying between them. CDR3 DNA: TGTGCCAGCAGCCACGTCAATCAGCCCCAGCATTTT. It translates to CASSHVNQPQHF.

The V and J genes are TRBV7-6 and TRBJ2-3, with no clear D. V lost 1 base and J lost 5, with 7 bases in between. The germline CDR1 and CDR2 sequences are SGHVS and FNYEAQ. The CDR3 totals 13 residues. This CDR3 reads CASSLVFQDTQYF. The CDR3 DNA follows: TGTGCCAGCAGCTTAGTTTTTCAAGATACGCAGTATTTT.

The gene calls are TRBV2 and TRBJ2-1, with 9 positions matching TRBD2. CDR1 and CDR2 from the germline V gene are SNHLY and FYNNEI. V lost 6 bases and J lost 6; bases outside the gene matches: 12. The CDR3 totals 16 residues. This CDR3 reads CASRGDERGDRNEQFF. For the CDR3, the DNA is TGTGCCAGCAGAGGGGACGAGCGGGGGGATCGCAATGAGCAGTTCTTC.

The chain links TRBV29-1 to TRBJ2-4; 7 bases are shared with TRBD1. This CDR3 has 15 amino acids. Trimming at V came to 2 bases and at J to 5 bases, leaving 9 bases not matched to a gene. Germline V gene data show CDR1 as SQVTM and CDR2 as ANQGSEA. The CDR3 nucleotides are TGCAGCGTTGAAAGTGTAGGGGACAGTCAAAACATTCAGTACTTC. Residues: CSVESVGDSQNIQYF.

This clone is a singleton in its sample. The rearrangement links TRBV29-1 to TRBJ1-2; weak D call: TRBD1 (6 bases). Per the germline V gene, CDR1 is SQVTM and CDR2 is ANQGSEA. This CDR3 spans 12 amino acids. V gave up 4 bases and J gave up 4 bases, with 10 bases separating them. The CDR3 bases are TGCAGCGTTGCGGTAGGGGGCTATGGCTACACCTTC. This translates into CSVAVGGYGYTF.

The chain joins TRBV7-6 to TRBJ2-7, with D possibly called TRBD1 or TRBD2 (5 bases each). Per the germline V gene, CDR1 is SGHVS and CDR2 is FNYEAQ. V lost 3 bases and J 4 bases, leaving 16 bases between the germline ends. CDR3 length equals 15 residues. The CDR3 reads CASSLGDSLQYEQYF. The CDR3 nucleotides read TGTGCCAGCAGCTTGGGGGATTCCCTACAGTACGAGCAGTACTTC.

This chain links TRBV27 with TRBJ2-3; maybe TRBD2 (6 bases). Trimming left V 6 bases short and J 4 bases short, with 11 bases between. The CDR3 has 13 residues. Germline lookup yields CDR1 MNHEY and CDR2 SMNVEV (reference sequence). As DNA, the CDR3 is TGTGCCAGCAGAGGAGGGAGAGCAGATACGCAGTATTTT. It specifies CASRGGRADTQYF.

V is TRBV4-1 and J is TRBJ2-1, with TRBD2 matching 8 bases. V lost 2 bases, J lost 7 bases, and 7 bases stayed unmatched. CDR1 MGHRA and CDR2 YSYEKL come from the germline V gene. The length of the CDR3 is 15 residues. DNA for the CDR3: TGCGCCAGCAGCCAACCGGGGGGGGGCCGGAATGAGCAGTTCTTC. Translated, it gives CASSQPGGGRNEQFF.

This clone was picked up one time. This chain joins TRBV2 and TRBJ2-2; 8 nucleotides align to TRBD2. Germline V gene lookup returns CDR1 SNHLY and CDR2 FYNNEI. V was clipped by 3 bases and J by 4 bases; unmatched bases: 7. The CDR3 totals 16 residues. The CDR3 DNA is TGTGCCAGCAGTGAGGTGGCGGGGGGCGGCACCGGGGAGCTGTTTTTT. As protein: CASSEVAGGGTGELFF.

The gene calls are TRBV5-4 and TRBJ2-1, with a possible D match to TRBD2 (6 bases). Germline V lookup: CDR1 SGHNT, CDR2 YYREEE (reference sequence). The CDR3 runs to 13 residues. V lost 4 bases and J 10 bases, leaving 15 bases between the germline ends. The CDR3 protein is CASSPETGDEQFF. The CDR3 DNA follows: TGTGCCAGCAGCCCTGAGACGGGGGACGAGCAGTTCTTC.

V is TRBV7-6 and J is TRBJ1-1; 8 bases are shared with TRBD1. The germline gives CDR1 SGHVS, CDR2 FNYEAQ. The V and J ends lost 4 bases and 0 bases, in that order; junction bases with no gene match: 1. This CDR3 has 14 amino acids. The CDR3: CASSSDRVNTEAFF. In DNA form, the CDR3 reads TGTGCCAGCAGCTCGGACAGGGTGAACACTGAAGCTTTCTTT.

This clone was counted between two and nine times. This rearrangement joins TRBV7-9 to TRBJ1-2, with a weak D call TRBD1 (5 bases). V lost 5 bases, J lost 3 bases, and 16 bases lay in between. This CDR3 contains 15 residues. Germline assignment: CDR1 SEHNR and CDR2 FQNEAQ (reference sequence). CDR3 nucleotide sequence: TGTGCCAGCAGCGGCTCCAGGACACCCGACTATGGCTACACCTTC. The encoded protein is CASSGSRTPDYGYTF. Full variable domain (rest looked up from reference TRBV7-9 and TRBJ1-2): DTGVSQNPRHKITKRGQNVTFRCDPISEHNRLYWYRQTLGQGPEFLTYFQNEAQLEKSRLLSDRFSAERPKGSFSTLEIQRTEQGDSAMYLCASSGSRTPDYGYTFGSGTRLTVV.

The rearrangement joins TRBV5-6 to TRBJ2-7; no firm D call. CDR1 is SGHDT and CDR2 is YYEEEE in the germline V gene. The CDR3 consists of 14 residues. V lost 4 bases and J 5 bases, leaving 16 bases between the germline ends. CDR3: CASSDRTGPDEQYF. The CDR3 bases are TGTGCCAGCAGCGACCGGACGGGTCCCGACGAGCAGTACTTC.

The CDR3 region is CSVETGDYGYTF. CDR3 DNA sequence: TGCAGCGTCGAGACAGGAGACTATGGCTACACCTTC. The rearrangement joins TRBV29-1 to TRBJ1-2, with a tentative D call TRBD1 (6 bases). Deletions cut 6 bases from V and 3 bases from J, with 11 bases between. Germline V gene lookup returns CDR1 SQVTM and CDR2 ANQGSEA. The CDR3 covers 12 residues.

This chain joins TRBV27 and TRBJ1-1; 9 bases line up with TRBD1. The germline V gene encodes CDR1 MNHEY and CDR2 SMNVEV (reference sequence). Losses at the gene ends were 5 bases for V and 1 base for J; bases not matched to a gene: 14. There are 18 residues in the CDR3. This chain's CDR3 is CASSTPRGTGIPNTEAFF. The DNA of the CDR3 is TGTGCCAGCAGTACCCCGAGAGGGACAGGGATTCCGAACACTGAAGCTTTCTTT.

This clone was detected only once. The chain recombines TRBV19 with TRBJ2-7, with 7 bases identical to TRBD1. The CDR3 is 11 residues long. CDR1 LNHDA and CDR2 SQIVND come from the germline V gene (reference sequence). V trimming: 8 bases; J trimming: 6 bases; junction bases outside the gene matches: 4. The CDR3 DNA follows: TGTGCCAGTGGGGACAGAAGCGAGCAGTACTTC. It codes for CASGDRSEQYF.

The chain is built from TRBV9 and TRBJ1-1; TRBD1 agrees at 8 bases. With 0 bases clipped from V and 2 bases from J, the junction kept 6 bases outside the gene matches. Looked up from germline, CDR1 is SGDLS and CDR2 is YYNGEE. The CDR3 loop spans 16 amino acids. This CDR3 reads CASSVGGTGINTEAFF. The CDR3 DNA is TGTGCCAGCAGCGTAGGAGGGACAGGAATTAACACTGAAGCTTTCTTT.

The chain has TRBV4-1 and TRBJ1-1; D not resolved. Trimming cost V 3 bases and J 7 bases, with 15 bases left between them. CDR3 length: 14 amino acids. Germline V gene lookup returns CDR1 MGHRA and CDR2 YSYEKL. The CDR3 here is CASSQWALNNEAFF. CDR3 sequence (DNA): TGCGCCAGCAGCCAGTGGGCCCTGAATAATGAAGCTTTCTTT.